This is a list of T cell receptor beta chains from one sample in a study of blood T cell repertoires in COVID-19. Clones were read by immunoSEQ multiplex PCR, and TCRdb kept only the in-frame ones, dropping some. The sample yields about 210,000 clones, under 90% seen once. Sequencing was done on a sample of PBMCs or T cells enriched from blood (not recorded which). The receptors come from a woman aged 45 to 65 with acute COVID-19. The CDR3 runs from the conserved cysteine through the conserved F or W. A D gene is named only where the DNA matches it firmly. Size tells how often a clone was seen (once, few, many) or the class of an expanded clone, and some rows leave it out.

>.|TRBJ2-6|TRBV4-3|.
TGCGCCAGCAGCAAGGCGGGGTCTGGGGCCAACGTCCTGACTTTC
CASSKAGSGANVLTF
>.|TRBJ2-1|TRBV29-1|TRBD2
TGCAGCGTTGTTCGGTCTAGCGGGCGCTACAATGAGCAGTTCTTC
CSVVRSSGRYNEQFF
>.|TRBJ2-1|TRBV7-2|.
TGTGCCAGCAGCTTTCGGGGGAGGAATAATGAGCAGTTCTTC
CASSFRGRNNEQFF
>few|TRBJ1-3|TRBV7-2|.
TGTGCCAGCAGGCCGGGACTCTCTGGAAACACCATATATTTT
CASRPGLSGNTIYF
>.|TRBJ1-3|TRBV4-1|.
TGCGCCAGCAGCCAAGATCGGCGGGCGAACTCTGGAAACACCATATATTTT
CASSQDRRANSGNTIYF
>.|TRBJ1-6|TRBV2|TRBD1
TGTGCCAGCAGGGCCGGGACAGGGGCTTCACCCCTCCACTTT
CASRAGTGASPLHF
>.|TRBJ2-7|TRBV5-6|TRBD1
TGTGCCAGCAGCTTGGGACAGGGTCGCTACGAGCAGTACTTC
CASSLGQGRYEQYF
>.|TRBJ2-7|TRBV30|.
TGTGCCTGGAGCCAAAACAGATACGAGCAGTACTTC
CAWSQNRYEQYF
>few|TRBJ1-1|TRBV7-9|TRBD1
TGTGCCAGCAGTCACGACAGGGCGGTCACTGAAGCTTTCTTT
CASSHDRAVTEAFF
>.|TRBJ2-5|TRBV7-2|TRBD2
TGTGCCAGCAGCTTAGAGCCTAGCGGGGGACGGGAGACCCAGTACTTC
CASSLEPSGGRETQYF
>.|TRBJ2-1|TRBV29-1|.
TGCAGCGTTGAAGATGGGGGGTTTCGGAGCTCCTACAATGAGCAGTTCTTC
CSVEDGGFRSSYNEQFF
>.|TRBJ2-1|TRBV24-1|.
TGTGCCACCAGTGAAGGGGGTAGCTCCTACAATGAGCAGTTCTTC
CATSEGGSSYNEQFF
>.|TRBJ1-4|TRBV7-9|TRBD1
TGTGCCAGCAGCCCAAGCATGACAGGGGGCGCGGGTAATGAAAAACTGTTTTTT
CASSPSMTGGAGNEKLFF
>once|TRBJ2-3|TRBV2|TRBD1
TGTGCCAGCAGTCCAGGACAGGGGGCCCCAGATACGCAGTATTTT
CASSPGQGAPDTQYF
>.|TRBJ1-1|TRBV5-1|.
TGCGCCAGCAGCTTGTCAGGCAGGTCACAAGCTTTCTTT
CASSLSGRSQAFF
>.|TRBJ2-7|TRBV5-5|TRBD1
TGTGCCAGCAGCTGGACAGGGGCAAGATACGAGCAGTACTTC
CASSWTGARYEQYF
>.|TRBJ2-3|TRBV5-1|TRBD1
TGCGCCAGCAGCTCCAGGACAGGTCGAGGAGATACGCAGTATTTT
CASSSRTGRGDTQYF
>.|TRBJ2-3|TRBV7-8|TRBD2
TGTGCCAGCAGCCGGGAGGACCAACGCACAGATACGCAGTATTTT
CASSREDQRTDTQYF
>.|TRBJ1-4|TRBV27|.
TGTGCCAGCAGTTTCGACGGGACAACTAATGAAAAACTGTTTTTT
CASSFDGTTNEKLFF
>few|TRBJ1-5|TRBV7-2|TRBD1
TGTGCCAGCAGCTTAGCCAGGGGGCAAGGTCAGCCCCAGCATTTT
CASSLARGQGQPQHF
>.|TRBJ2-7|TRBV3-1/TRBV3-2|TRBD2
TGTGCCAGCAGTCAAGCCGGGACTAGCGGACCCAAGCAGTACTTC
CASSQAGTSGPKQYF
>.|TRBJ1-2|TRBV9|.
TGTGCCAGCAGCCCCGACACTAACTATGGCTACACCTTC
CASSPDTNYGYTF
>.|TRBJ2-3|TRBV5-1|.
TGCGCCAGCAGCTTGACTAGGGATACGCAGTATTTT
CASSLTRDTQYF
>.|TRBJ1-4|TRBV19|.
TGTGCCAGTTTACCAAGGACAGCAACTAATGAAAAACTGTTTTTT
CASLPRTATNEKLFF
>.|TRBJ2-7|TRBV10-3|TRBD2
TGTGCCATCAGTGAGTCCGGGACTAGCGGGGGAGAGCAGTACTTC
CAISESGTSGGEQYF
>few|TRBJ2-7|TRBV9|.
TGTGCCAGCAGCTATACTCAGGGTGCCGAGCAGTACTTC
CASSYTQGAEQYF
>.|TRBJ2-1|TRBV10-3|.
TGTGCCATCAGTGAGTCACCCCTAGGCTACAATGAGCAGTTCTTC
CAISESPLGYNEQFF
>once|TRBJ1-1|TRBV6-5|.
TGTGCCAGCAGTTACGCAGAGGCTAACACTGAAGCTTTCTTT
CASSYAEANTEAFF
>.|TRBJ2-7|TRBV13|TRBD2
TGTGCCAGCAGCTCCCGGACTAGCGGTTACGAGCAGTACTTC
CASSSRTSGYEQYF
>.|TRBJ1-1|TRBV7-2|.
TGTGCCAGCAGCTTATCAGTCGGGGGGGGGAACACTGAAGCTTTCTTT
CASSLSVGGGNTEAFF
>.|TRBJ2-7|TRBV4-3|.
TGCGCCAGCAGCCAAGGCTTGGAGGGGCTTGAGCAGTACTTC
CASSQGLEGLEQYF
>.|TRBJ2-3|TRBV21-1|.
TGTGCCAGCAGCAAAGGCGGAAGGCTCCCGGATACGCAGTATTTT
CASSKGGRLPDTQYF
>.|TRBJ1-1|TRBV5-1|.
TGCGCCAGCAGCGTCGGGGGACGGGAAACTGAAGCTTTCTTT
CASSVGGRETEAFF
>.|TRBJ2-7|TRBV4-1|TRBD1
TGCGCCAGCAGCCAAGATTTGTCGACAGGGGCTATCTTC
CASSQDLSTGAIF
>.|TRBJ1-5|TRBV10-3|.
TGTGCCATCAGTGACGACAATAGCAATCAGCCCCAGCATTTT
CAISDDNSNQPQHF
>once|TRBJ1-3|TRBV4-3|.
TGCGCCAGCAGCCTTCTTAAGGGGGTAACTGGAAACACCATATATTTT
CASSLLKGVTGNTIYF
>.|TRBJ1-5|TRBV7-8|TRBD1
TGTGCCAGCAGCTTAGCAGGGCGTGCGGGACAGGGGAAAAATAGCAATCAGCCCCAGCATTTT
CASSLAGRAGQGKNSNQPQHF
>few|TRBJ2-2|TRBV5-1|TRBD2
TGCGCCAGCAGCCCCCTACTAGCGGAGAACACCGGGGAGCTGTTTTTT
CASSPLLAENTGELFF
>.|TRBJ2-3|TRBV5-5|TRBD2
TGTGCCAGCAGCTTGTTTTTGACTAGCGGGAGCACAGATACGCAGTATTTT
CASSLFLTSGSTDTQYF
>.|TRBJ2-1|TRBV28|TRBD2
TGTGCCAGCAGCTACTATTGGACTAGCCTCCACAAAACATACAATGAGCAGTTCTTC
CASSYYWTSLHKTYNEQFF
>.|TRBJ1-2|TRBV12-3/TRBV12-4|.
TGTGCCAGCGGAGGGTGGATGGATGGCTACACCTTC
CASGGWMDGYTF
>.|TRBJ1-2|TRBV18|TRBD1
TGTGCCAGCTCACCTATCGAAGACAGGGGCTATGGCTACACCTTC
CASSPIEDRGYGYTF
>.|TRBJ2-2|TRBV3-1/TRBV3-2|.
TGTGCCAGCAGCCAAGTTGGCGGGATAACCGGGGAGCTGTTTTTT
CASSQVGGITGELFF
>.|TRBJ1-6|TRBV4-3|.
TGCGCCAGCAGCCAAGTCCCAGGGGAAGGTTCACCCCTCCACTTT
CASSQVPGEGSPLHF
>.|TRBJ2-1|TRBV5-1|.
TGCGCCAGCAGCCTCTCTTTTGGGGGGGGCCCCAATGAGCAGTTCTTC
CASSLSFGGGPNEQFF
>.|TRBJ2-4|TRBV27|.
TGTGCCAGCGCCTTCCAGTTGGGGAGTTCCATTCAGTACTTC
CASAFQLGSSIQYF
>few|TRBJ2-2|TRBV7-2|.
TGTGCCAGCAGCCGGGCCAGTGGGGGGTTTGACTACACCGGGGAGCTGTTTTTT
CASSRASGGFDYTGELFF
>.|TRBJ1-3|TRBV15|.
TGTGCCTACCGGAGGGGCTGGAACACCATATATTTT
CAYRRGWNTIYF
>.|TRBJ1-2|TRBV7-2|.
TGTGCCAGCAGCAGCACCGGGACACCGTATGGCTACACCTTC
CASSSTGTPYGYTF
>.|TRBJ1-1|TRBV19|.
TGTGCCAGTAGTCCGACCCAGGGTTTTTATACTGAAGCTTTCTTT
CASSPTQGFYTEAFF
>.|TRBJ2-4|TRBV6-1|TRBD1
TGTGCCAGCAGTGATCGGGGACAGGGGCGATCCAAAAACATTCAGTACTTC
CASSDRGQGRSKNIQYF
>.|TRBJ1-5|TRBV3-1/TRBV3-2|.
TGTGCCAGCAGCCAATTTGGGGGGCGGGGGGATCAGCCCCAGCATTTT
CASSQFGGRGDQPQHF
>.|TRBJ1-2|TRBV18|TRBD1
TGTGCCACTTCGACAGGGGCCTATGGCTACACCTTC
CATSTGAYGYTF